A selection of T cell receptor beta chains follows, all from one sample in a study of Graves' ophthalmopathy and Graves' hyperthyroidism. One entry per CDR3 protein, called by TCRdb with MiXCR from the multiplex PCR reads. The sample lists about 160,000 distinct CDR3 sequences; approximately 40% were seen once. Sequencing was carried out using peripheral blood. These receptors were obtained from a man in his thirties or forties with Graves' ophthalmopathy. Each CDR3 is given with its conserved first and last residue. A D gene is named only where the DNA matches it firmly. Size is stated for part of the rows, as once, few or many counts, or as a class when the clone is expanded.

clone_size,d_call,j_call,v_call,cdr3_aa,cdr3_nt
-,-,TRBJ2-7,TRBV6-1,CASTGGGGVPYEQYF,TGTGCCAGCACCGGAGGAGGGGGCGTCCCCTACGAGCAGTACTTC
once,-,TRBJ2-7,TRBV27,CASTSVLNNEQYF,TGTGCCAGCACCTCCGTCTTAAACAACGAGCAGTACTTC
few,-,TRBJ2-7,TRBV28,CASRTYVGDSYEQYF,TGTGCCAGCAGGACTTACGTGGGAGACTCCTACGAGCAGTACTTC
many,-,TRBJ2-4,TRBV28,CASSFWGNIQYF,TGTGCCAGCAGTTTCTGGGGAAACATTCAGTACTTC
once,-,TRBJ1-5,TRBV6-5,CASSFRDGNQPQHF,TGTGCCAGCAGTTTCCGGGACGGTAATCAGCCCCAGCATTTT
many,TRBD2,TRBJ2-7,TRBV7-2,CASSGPGTSGQDEQYF,TGTGCCAGCAGCGGCCCTGGGACTAGCGGGCAGGACGAGCAGTACTTC
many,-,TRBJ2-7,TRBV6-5,CASTRKYEQYF,TGTGCCAGCACGAGAAAGTACGAGCAGTACTTC
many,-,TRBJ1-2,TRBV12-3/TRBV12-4,CASSLTANYGYTF,TGTGCCAGCAGTTTGACAGCTAACTATGGCTACACCTTC
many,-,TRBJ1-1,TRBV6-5,CASSYIRVWAFF,TGTGCCAGCAGTTACATCAGGGTGTGGGCTTTCTTT
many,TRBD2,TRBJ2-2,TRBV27,CASSHSAGTALAGAGELFF,TGTGCCAGCAGCCACTCGGCGGGAACGGCACTAGCGGGAGCCGGGGAGCTGTTTTTT
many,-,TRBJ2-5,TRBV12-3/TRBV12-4,CASRGLQETQYF,TGTGCCAGCCGGGGACTTCAAGAGACCCAGTACTTC
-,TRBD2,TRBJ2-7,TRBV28,CASSHPKGGREYEQYF,TGTGCCAGCAGTCACCCGAAAGGTGGGAGGGAATACGAGCAGTACTTC
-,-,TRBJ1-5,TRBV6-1,CASRGPDGNQPQHF,TGTGCCAGCAGGGGTCCGGACGGCAATCAGCCCCAGCATTTT
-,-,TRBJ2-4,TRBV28,CASSLGLLGVKNIQYF,TGTGCCAGCAGTTTAGGACTTCTCGGGGTCAAAAACATTCAGTACTTC
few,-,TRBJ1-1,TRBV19,CASSLFPGRTNTEAFF,TGTGCCAGTAGTCTCTTTCCAGGCCGAACGAACACTGAAGCTTTCTTT
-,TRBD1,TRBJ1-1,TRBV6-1,CASRNTGATEAFF,TGTGCCAGCAGAAACACAGGGGCTACTGAAGCTTTCTTT
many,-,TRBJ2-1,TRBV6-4,CASSDSALGEQFF,TGTGCCAGCAGTGACTCGGCATTGGGTGAGCAGTTCTTC
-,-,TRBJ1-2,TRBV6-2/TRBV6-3,CASSYGGADSHGYTF,TGTGCCAGCAGTTACGGGGGGGCGGACAGTCACGGCTACACCTTC
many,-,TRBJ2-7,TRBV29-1,CSAMKDSASYEQYF,TGCAGCGCAATGAAGGACAGCGCTTCCTACGAGCAGTACTTC
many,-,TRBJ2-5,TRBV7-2,CASSLSGTETQYF,TGTGCCAGCAGCTTATCAGGGACAGAGACCCAGTACTTC
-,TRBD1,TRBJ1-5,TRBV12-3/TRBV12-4,CASSLSGGGQPQHF,TGTGCCAGCAGTTTATCAGGGGGCGGTCAGCCCCAGCATTTT
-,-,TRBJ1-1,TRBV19,CASSLGRGEAFF,TGTGCCAGTAGTCTAGGCCGGGGTGAAGCTTTCTTT
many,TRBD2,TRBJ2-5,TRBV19,CASSTQGLAGGGETQYF,TGTGCCAGTAGCACCCAGGGACTAGCGGGAGGTGGAGAGACCCAGTACTTC
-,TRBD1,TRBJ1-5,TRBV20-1,CSAREIRGGGNQPQHF,TGCAGTGCTAGAGAAATCAGGGGGGGAGGCAATCAGCCCCAGCATTTT
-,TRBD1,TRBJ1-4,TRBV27,CASSSSGATGYDEKLFF,TGTGCCAGCAGTTCCTCGGGGGCGACAGGGTACGATGAAAAACTGTTTTTT
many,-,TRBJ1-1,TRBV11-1,CASSPRANTEAFF,TGTGCCAGCAGCCCCCGGGCGAACACTGAAGCTTTCTTT
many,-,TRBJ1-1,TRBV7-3,CASSPTPSDTEAFF,TGTGCCAGCAGCCCCACACCTTCGGACACTGAAGCTTTCTTT
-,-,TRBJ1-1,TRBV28,CASGTIAAGTNTEAFF,TGTGCCAGCGGGACCATTGCGGCAGGAACGAACACTGAAGCTTTCTTT
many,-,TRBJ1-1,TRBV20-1,CSARKPADGNTEAFF,TGCAGTGCTAGAAAACCCGCGGATGGGAACACTGAAGCTTTCTTT
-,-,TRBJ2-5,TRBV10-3,CAISGGEETQYF,TGTGCCATCAGTGGAGGGGAAGAGACCCAGTACTTC
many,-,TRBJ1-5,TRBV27,CASRRETRGPPQHF,TGTGCCAGCCGACGGGAGACCCGTGGGCCGCCCCAGCATTTT
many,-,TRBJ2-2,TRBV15,CATRHRDRTGELFF,TGTGCCACTAGGCACAGGGATCGCACCGGGGAGCTGTTTTTT
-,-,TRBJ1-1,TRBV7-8,CASSHTGGEAFF,TGTGCCAGCAGCCATACGGGCGGGGAAGCTTTCTTT
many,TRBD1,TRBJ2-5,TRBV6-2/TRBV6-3,CASSFPGGEAQYF,TGTGCCAGCAGTTTCCCAGGGGGAGAGGCCCAGTACTTC
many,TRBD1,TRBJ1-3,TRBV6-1,CASGTGAISSGNTMYF,TGTGCCAGCGGGACAGGGGCGATATCCTCTGGAAACACCATGTATTTT
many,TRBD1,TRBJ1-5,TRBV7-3,CASSPGTGVGGHSNQPQHF,TGTGCCAGCAGCCCCGGGACAGGAGTAGGGGGGCATAGCAATCAGCCCCAGCATTTT
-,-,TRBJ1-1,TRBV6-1,CASSELGRTEAFF,TGTGCCAGCAGTGAATTAGGGAGGACTGAAGCTTTCTTT
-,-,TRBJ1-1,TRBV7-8,CASSDDTEAFF,TGTGCCAGCAGCGATGACACCGAAGCTTTCTTT
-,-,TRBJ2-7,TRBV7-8,CASSSGRLGTYEQYF,TGTGCCAGCAGCTCTGGACGGTTAGGGACGTACGAGCAGTACTTC